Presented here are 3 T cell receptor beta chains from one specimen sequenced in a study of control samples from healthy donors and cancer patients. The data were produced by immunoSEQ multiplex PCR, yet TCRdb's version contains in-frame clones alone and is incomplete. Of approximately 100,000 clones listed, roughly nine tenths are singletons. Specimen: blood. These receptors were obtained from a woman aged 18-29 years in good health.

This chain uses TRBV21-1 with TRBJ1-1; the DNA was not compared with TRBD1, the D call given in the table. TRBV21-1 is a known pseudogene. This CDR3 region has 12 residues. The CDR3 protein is CATKTSGRRAFF. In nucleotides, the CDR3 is TGTGCCACCAAAACCTCAGGCCGCCGAGCTTTCTTT.

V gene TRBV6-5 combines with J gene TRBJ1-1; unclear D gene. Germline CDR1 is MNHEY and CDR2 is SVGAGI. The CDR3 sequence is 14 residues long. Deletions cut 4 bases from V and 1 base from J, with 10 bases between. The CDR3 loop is CASSWGTWNTEAFF. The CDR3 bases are TGTGCCAGCAGTTGGGGAACGTGGAACACTGAAGCTTTCTTT.

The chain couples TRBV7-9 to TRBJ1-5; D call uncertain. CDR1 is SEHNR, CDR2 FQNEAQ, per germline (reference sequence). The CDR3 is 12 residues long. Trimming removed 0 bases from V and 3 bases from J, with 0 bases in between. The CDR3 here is CASSLANQPQHF. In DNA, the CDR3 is TGTGCCAGCAGCTTAGCCAATCAGCCCCAGCATTTT.